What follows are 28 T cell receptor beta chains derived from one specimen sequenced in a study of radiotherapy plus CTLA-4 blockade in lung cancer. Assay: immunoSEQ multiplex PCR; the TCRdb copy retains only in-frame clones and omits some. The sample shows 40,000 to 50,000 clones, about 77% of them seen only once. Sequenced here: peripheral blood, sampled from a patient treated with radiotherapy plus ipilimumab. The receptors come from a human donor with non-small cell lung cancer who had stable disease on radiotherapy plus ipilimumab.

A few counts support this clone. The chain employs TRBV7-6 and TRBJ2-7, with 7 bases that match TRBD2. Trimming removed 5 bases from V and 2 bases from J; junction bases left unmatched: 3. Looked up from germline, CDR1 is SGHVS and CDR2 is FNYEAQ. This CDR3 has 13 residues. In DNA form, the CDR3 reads TGTGCCAGCAGCGCGGGGGAGACCTACGAGCAGTACTTC. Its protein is CASSAGETYEQYF.

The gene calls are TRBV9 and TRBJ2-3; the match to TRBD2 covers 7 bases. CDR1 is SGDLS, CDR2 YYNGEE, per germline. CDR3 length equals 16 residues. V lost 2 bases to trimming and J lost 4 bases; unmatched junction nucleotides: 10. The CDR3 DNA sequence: TGTGCCAGCAGCGTCTCTTGGGGGGGGGTATCAGATACGCAGTATTTT. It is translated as CASSVSWGGVSDTQYF.

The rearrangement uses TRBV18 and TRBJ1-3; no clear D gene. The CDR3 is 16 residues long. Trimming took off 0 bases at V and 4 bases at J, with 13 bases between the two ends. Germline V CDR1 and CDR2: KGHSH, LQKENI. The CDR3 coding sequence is TGTGCCAGCTCACCACCGTCGCGGAGAGGGGGAAACACCATATATTTT. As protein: CASSPPSRRGGNTIYF.

CDR3 DNA: TGTGCCTGTCGACCGGGACAGGGGTTTGAAGAGACCCAGTACTTC. Protein product: CACRPGQGFEETQYF. V gene TRBV30 combines with J gene TRBJ2-5; TRBD1 aligns across 10 bases. J was trimmed by 3 bases and V by 6 bases; bases with no gene match: 10. Looked up from germline, CDR1 is GTSNPN and CDR2 is SVGIG (reference sequence). The CDR3 runs 15 residues.

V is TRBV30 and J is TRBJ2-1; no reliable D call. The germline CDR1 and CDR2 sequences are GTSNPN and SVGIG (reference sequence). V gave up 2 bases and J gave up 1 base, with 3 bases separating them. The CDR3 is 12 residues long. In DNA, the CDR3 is TGTGCCTGGAGTCCTTCCTACAATGAGCAGTTCTTC. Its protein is CAWSPSYNEQFF.

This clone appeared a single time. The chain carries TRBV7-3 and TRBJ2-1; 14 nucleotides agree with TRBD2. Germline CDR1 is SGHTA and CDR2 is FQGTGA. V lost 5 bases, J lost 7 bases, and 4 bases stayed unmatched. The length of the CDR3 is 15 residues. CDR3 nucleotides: TGTGCCAGCAGCCCCGGGACTAGCGGGGGAAATGAGCAGTTCTTC. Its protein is CASSPGTSGGNEQFF.

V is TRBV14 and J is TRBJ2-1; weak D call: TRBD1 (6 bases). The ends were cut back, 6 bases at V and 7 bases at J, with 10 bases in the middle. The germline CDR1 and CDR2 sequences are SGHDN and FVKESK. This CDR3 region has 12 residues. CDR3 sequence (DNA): TGTGCCAGCAGTTTAGGGGGTAATGAGCAGTTCTTC. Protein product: CASSLGGNEQFF.

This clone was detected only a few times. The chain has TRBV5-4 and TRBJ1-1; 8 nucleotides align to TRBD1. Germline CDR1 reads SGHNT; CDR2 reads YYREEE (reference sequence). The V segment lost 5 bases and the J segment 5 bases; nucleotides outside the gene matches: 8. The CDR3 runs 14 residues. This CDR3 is CASRHDRGGTEAFF. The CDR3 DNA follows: TGTGCCAGCAGACACGACAGGGGCGGGACTGAAGCTTTCTTT.

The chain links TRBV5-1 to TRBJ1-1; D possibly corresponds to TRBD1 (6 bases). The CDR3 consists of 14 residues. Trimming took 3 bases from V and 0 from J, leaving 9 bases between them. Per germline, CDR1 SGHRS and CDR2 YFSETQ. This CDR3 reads CASSSWGLNTEAFF. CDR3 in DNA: TGCGCCAGCAGCTCCTGGGGGCTGAACACTGAAGCTTTCTTT.

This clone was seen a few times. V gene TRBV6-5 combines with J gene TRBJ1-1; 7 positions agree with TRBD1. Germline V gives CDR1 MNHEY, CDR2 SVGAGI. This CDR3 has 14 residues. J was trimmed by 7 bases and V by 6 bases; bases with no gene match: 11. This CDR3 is CASSRDRDLHEAFF. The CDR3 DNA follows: TGTGCCAGCAGCCGAGACAGGGATCTTCATGAAGCTTTCTTT.

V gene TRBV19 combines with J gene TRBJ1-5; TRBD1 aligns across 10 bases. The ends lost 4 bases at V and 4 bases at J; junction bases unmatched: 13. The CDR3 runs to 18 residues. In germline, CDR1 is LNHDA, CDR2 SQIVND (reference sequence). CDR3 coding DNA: TGTGCCAGTAGTACTGACCGGGACAGGGGACTAGGGAATCAGCCCCAGCATTTT. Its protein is CASSTDRDRGLGNQPQHF.

The CDR3 DNA reads TGTGCCAGCAGCTCCCGACTAGGGGCCCGCCAGTTCTTC. Protein product: CASSSRLGARQFF. This rearrangement joins TRBV7-9 to TRBJ2-1; D might be TRBD2 (6 bases). The CDR3 is 13 amino acids. Trimming shortened V by 4 bases and J by 13 bases, and 17 bases separated the two germline ends. Looked up from germline, CDR1 is SEHNR and CDR2 is FQNEAQ (reference sequence).

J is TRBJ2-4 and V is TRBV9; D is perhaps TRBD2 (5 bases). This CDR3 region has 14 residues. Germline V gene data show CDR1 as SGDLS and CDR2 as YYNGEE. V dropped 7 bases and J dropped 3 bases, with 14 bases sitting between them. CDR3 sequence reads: CASAPGSGKNIQYF. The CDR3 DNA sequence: TGTGCCAGCGCCCCCGGAAGCGGCAAAAACATTCAGTACTTC. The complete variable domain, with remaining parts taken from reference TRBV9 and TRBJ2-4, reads DSGVTQTPKHLITATGQRVTLRCSPRSGDLSVYWYQQSLDQGLQFLIQYYNGEERAKGNILERFSAQQFPDLHSELNLSSLELGDSALYFCASAPGSGKNIQYFGAGTRLSVL.

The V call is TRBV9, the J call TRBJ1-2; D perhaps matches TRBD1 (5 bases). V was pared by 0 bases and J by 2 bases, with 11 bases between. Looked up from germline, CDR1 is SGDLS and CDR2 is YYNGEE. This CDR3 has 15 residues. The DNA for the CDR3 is TGTGCCAGCAGCGTAGGGGGGGGGTGGAACTATGGCTACACCTTC. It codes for CASSVGGGWNYGYTF. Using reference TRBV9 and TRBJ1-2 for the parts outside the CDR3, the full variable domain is DSGVTQTPKHLITATGQRVTLRCSPRSGDLSVYWYQQSLDQGLQFLIQYYNGEERAKGNILERFSAQQFPDLHSELNLSSLELGDSALYFCASSVGGGWNYGYTFGSGTRLTVV.

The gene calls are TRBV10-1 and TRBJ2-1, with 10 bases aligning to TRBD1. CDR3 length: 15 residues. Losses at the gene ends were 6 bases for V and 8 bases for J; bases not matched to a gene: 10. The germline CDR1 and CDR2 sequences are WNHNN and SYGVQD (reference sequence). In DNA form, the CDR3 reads TGCGCCAGCAGCCTAGGGACAGGGGTCCTGGATGAGCAGTTCTTC. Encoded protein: CASSLGTGVLDEQFF.

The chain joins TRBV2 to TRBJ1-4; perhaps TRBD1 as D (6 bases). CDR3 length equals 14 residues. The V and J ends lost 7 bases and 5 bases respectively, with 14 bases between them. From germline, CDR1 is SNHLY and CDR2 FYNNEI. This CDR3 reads CASTLTGYNEKLFF. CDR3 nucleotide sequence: TGTGCCAGCACCTTAACAGGGTACAATGAAAAACTGTTTTTT.

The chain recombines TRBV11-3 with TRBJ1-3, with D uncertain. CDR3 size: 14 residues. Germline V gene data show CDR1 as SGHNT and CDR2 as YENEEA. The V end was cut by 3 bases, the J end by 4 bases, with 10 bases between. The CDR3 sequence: CASSLRLPGNTIYF. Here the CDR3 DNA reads TGTGCCAGCAGCTTGCGTCTCCCCGGAAACACCATATATTTT.

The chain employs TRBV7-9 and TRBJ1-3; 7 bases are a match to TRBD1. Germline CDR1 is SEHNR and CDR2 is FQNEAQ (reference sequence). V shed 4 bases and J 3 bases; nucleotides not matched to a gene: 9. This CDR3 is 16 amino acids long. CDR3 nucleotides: TGTGCCAGCAGCTCGGGACAGAATGATTTTGGAAACACCATATATTTT. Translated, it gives CASSSGQNDFGNTIYF.

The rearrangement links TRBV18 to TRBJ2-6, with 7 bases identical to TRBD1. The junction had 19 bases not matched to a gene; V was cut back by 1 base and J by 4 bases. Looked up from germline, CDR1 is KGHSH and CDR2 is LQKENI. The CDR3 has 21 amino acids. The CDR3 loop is CASSPLFDGVTGFSGANVLTF. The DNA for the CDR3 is TGTGCCAGCTCACCACTATTTGATGGGGTGACAGGGTTCTCAGGGGCCAACGTCCTGACTTTC.

CDR3 region: CASSPAVGGASEAFF. CDR3 sequence (DNA): TGTGCCAGCAGCCCCGCTGTGGGGGGGGCCTCGGAAGCTTTCTTT. V gene TRBV7-3 combines with J gene TRBJ1-1; D is perhaps TRBD1 (6 bases). V dropped 5 bases and J dropped 8 bases, with 21 bases sitting between them. The germline V gene has CDR1 SGHTA and CDR2 FQGTGA. This CDR3 is built from 15 residues. The variable domain in full, completed from reference TRBV7-3 and TRBJ1-1, reads GAGVSQTPSNKVTEKGKYVELRCDPISGHTALYWYRQSLGQGPEFLIYFQGTGAADDSGLPNDRFFAVRPEGSVSTLKIQRTERGDSAVYLCASSPAVGGASEAFFGQGTRLTVV.

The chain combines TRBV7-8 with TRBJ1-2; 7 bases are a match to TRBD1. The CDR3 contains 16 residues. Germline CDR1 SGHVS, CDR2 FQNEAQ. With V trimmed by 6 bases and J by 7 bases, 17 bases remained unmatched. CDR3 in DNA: TGTGCCAGCAGTCCAGGGTTGTCCAGGGGGATAGTTGGCTACACCTTC. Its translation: CASSPGLSRGIVGYTF.

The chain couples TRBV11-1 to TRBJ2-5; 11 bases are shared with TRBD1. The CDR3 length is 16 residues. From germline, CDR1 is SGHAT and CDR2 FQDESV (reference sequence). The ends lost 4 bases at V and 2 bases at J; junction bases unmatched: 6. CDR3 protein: CASSSGTGGWQETQYF. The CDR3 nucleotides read TGTGCCAGCAGCTCCGGGACAGGGGGTTGGCAAGAGACCCAGTACTTC.

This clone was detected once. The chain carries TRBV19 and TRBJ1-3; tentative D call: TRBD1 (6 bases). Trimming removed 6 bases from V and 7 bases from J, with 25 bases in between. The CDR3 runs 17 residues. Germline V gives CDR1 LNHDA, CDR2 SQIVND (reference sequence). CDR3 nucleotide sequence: TGTGCCAGTAGCTCTGGTCCCCAGGGGCCCGGAGCTAACACCATATATTTT. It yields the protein CASSSGPQGPGANTIYF.

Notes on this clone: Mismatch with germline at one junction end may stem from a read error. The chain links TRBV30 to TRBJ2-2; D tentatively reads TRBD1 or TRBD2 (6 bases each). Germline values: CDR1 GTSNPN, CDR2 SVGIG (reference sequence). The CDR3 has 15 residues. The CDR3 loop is CAGRPRGTDTGELFF. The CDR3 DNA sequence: TGTGCCGGGAGGCCCAGGGGTACGGACACCGGGGAGCTGTTTTTT.

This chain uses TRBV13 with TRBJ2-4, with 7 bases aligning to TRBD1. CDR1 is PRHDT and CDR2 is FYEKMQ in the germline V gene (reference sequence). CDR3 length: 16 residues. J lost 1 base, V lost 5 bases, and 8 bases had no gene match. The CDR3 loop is CASSLQLTGAKNIQYF. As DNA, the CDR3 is TGTGCCAGCAGCCTACAGCTGACAGGGGCCAAAAACATTCAGTACTTC.

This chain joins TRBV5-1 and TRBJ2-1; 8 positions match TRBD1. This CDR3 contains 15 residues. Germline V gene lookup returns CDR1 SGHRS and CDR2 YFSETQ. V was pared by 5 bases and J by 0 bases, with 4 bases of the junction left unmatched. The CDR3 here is CASRRTGGSYNEQFF. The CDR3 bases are TGCGCCAGCAGACGTACAGGGGGCTCCTACAATGAGCAGTTCTTC. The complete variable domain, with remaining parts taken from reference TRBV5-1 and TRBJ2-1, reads KAGVTQTPRYLIKTRGQQVTLSCSPISGHRSVSWYQQTPGQGLQFLFEYFSETQRNKGNFPGRFSGRQFSNSRSEMNVSTLELGDSALYLCASRRTGGSYNEQFFGPGTRLTVL.

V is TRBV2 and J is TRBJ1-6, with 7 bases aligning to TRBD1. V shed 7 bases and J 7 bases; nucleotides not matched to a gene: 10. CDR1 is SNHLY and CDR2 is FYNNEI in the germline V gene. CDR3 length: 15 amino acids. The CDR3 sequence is CASIGQALWNSPLHF. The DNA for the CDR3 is TGTGCCAGCATAGGACAGGCCTTGTGGAATTCACCCCTCCACTTT.

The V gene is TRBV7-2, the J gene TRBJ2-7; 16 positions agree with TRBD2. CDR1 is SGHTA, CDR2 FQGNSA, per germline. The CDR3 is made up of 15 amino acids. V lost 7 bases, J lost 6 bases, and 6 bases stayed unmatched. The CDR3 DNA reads TGTGCCAGCAACAACGGGACTAGCGGGGGGGCCGAGCAGTACTTC. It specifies CASNNGTSGGAEQYF.